This T cell receptor (beta chain) was captured by sequencing in a study of T cell repertoires in aging, cancer and after chemotherapy. In this sample, this clonotype turned up a few times. Its target is not known. Multiplex touch-down PCR with TRB-A/B primers amplified rearranged V-D-J TRB sequences. MiXCR was run by TCRdb on the multiplex PCR reads, yielding one entry per CDR3 protein. Here the sample spans about 9,000 distinct CDR3 sequences, 23% being singletons. The template was genomic DNA from peripheral blood, not RNA. Study observations and caveats: The repertoire data cannot show anything about immunological memory following chemotherapy.

Germline loops: CDR1 SEHNR, CDR2 FQNEAQ (reference sequence). CDR3 length equals 15 residues. The V end lost 1 base, the J end lost 7 bases, and 11 bases lay between the germline ends. The sequence was obtained from a human donor with a blood cancer. The donor label of this sample is uncertain. The genes are TRBV7-9 and TRBJ1-6, with D uncertain. Sample: blood. CDR3 bases: TGTGCCAGCAGCTTAGAGGAATCTGCCAATTCACCCCTCCACTTT. This gives the protein CASSLEESANSPLHF. Together with reference TRBV7-9 and TRBJ1-6, the CDR3 gives the full variable domain: DTGVSQNPRHKITKRGQNVTFRCDPISEHNRLYWYRQTLGQGPEFLTYFQNEAQLEKSRLLSDRFSAERPKGSFSTLEIQRTEQGDSAMYLCASSLEESANSPLHFGNGTRLTVT.